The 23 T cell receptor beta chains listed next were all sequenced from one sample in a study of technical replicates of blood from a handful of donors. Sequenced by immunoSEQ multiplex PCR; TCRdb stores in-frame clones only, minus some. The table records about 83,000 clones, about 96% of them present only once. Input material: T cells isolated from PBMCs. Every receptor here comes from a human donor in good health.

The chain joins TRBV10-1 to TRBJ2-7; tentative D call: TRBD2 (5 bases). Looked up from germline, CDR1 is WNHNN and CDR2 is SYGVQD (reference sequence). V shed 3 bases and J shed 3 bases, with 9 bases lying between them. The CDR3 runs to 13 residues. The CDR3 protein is CASSDSRDYEQYF. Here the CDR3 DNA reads TGCGCCAGCAGTGATTCCCGGGACTACGAGCAGTACTTC.

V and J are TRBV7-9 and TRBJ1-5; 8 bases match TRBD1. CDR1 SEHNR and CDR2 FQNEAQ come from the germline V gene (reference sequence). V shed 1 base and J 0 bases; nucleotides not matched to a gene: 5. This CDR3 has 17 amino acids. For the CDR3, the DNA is TGTGCCAGCAGCTTAGTTTCCGGACAGGGTAGCAATCAGCCCCAGCATTTT. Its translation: CASSLVSGQGSNQPQHF.

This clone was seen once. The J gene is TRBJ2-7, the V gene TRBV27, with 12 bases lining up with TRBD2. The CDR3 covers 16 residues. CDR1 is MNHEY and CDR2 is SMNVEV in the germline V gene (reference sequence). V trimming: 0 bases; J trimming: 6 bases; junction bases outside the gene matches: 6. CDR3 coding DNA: TGTGCCAGCAGTTTATCCCTAGCGGGAGGGCCGGGCGAGCAGTACTTC. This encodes CASSLSLAGGPGEQYF.

The CDR3 loop reads CASSQGTSGRTYEQYF. CDR3 bases: TGTGCCAGCAGTCAGGGGACTAGCGGGAGGACCTACGAGCAGTACTTC. The gene calls are TRBV7-8 and TRBJ2-7, with 15 positions matching TRBD2. The germline gives CDR1 SGHVS, CDR2 FQNEAQ. This CDR3 has 16 residues. The V segment lost 6 bases and the J segment 2 bases; nucleotides outside the gene matches: 5.

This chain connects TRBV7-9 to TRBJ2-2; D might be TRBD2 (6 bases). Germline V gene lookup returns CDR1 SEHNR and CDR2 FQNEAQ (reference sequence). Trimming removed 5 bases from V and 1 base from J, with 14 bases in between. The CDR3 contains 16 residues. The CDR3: CASSPAQGLNTGELFF. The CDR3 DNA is TGTGCCAGCAGCCCAGCTCAGGGACTGAACACCGGGGAGCTGTTTTTT.

The CDR3 sequence is CASSGRLPFSSYNEQFF. CDR3 sequence (DNA): TGTGCCAGCAGTGGACGACTACCCTTTAGCTCCTACAATGAGCAGTTCTTC. The genes are TRBV6-1 and TRBJ2-1; D might be TRBD2 (5 bases). Trimming took off 4 bases at V and 0 bases at J, with 16 bases between the two ends. The CDR3 runs 17 residues. The germline gives CDR1 MNHNS, CDR2 SASEGT.

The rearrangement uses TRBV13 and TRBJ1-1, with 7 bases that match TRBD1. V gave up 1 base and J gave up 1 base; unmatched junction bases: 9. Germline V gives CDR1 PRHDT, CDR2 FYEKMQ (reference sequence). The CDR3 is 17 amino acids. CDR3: CASSLDWTQGQNTEAFF. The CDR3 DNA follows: TGTGCCAGCAGCTTAGATTGGACACAGGGGCAGAACACTGAAGCTTTCTTT.

The CDR3 here is CVRSLGRGNTEAFF. In nucleotides, the CDR3 is TGTGTCAGAAGCTTAGGACGGGGGAACACTGAAGCTTTCTTT. This chain uses TRBV7-5 with TRBJ1-1. TRBV7-5 is classified as a pseudogene. The CDR3 contains 14 residues.

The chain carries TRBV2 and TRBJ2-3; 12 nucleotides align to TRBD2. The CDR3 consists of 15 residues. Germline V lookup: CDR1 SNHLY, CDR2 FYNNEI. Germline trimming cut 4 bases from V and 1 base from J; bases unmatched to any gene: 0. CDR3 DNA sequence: TGTGCCAGCAGTGGACTAGCGGGAGGCACAGATACGCAGTATTTT. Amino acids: CASSGLAGGTDTQYF.

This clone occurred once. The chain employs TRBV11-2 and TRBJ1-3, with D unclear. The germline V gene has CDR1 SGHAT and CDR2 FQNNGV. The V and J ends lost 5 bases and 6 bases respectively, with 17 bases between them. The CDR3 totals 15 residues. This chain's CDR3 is CASSPSAGSTNTIYF. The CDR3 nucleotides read TGTGCCAGCAGCCCCTCCGCGGGGAGTACAAACACCATATATTTT. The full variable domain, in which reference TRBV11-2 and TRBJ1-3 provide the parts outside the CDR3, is EAGVAQSPRYKIIEKRQSVAFWCNPISGHATLYWYQQILGQGPKLLIQFQNNGVVDDSQLPKDRFSAERLKGVDSTLKIQPAKLEDSAVYLCASSPSAGSTNTIYFGEGSWLTVV.

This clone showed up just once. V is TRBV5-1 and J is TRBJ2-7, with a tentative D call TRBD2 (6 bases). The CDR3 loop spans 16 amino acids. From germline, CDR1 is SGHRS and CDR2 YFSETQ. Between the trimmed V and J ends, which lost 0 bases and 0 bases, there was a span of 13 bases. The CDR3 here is CASSLVGGKSSYEQYF. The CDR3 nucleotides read TGCGCCAGCAGCTTGGTTGGGGGGAAGAGCTCCTACGAGCAGTACTTC. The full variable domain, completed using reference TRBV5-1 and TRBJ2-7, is KAGVTQTPRYLIKTRGQQVTLSCSPISGHRSVSWYQQTPGQGLQFLFEYFSETQRNKGNFPGRFSGRQFSNSRSEMNVSTLELGDSALYLCASSLVGGKSSYEQYFGPGTRLTVT.

Here the CDR3 reads CASSQDLSSYEQYF. The DNA of the CDR3 is TGCGCCAGCAGCCAGGACTTGAGCTCCTACGAGCAGTACTTC. V and J are TRBV4-3 and TRBJ2-7, with a weak D call TRBD2 (5 bases). Between the trimmed V and J ends, which lost 3 bases and 0 bases, there was a span of 9 bases. CDR3 size: 14 residues. Germline assignment: CDR1 LGHNA and CDR2 YSLEER.

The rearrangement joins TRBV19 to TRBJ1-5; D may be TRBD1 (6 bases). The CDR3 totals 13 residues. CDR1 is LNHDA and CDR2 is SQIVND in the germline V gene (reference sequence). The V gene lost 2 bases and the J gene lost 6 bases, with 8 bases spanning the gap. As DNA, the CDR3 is TGTGCCAGTAGTATACAGGGGCCTCAGCCCCAGCATTTT. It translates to CASSIQGPQPQHF. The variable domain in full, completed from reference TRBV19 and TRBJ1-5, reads DGGITQSPKYLFRKEGQNVTLSCEQNLNHDAMYWYRQDPGQGLRLIYYSQIVNDFQKGDIAEGYSVSREKKESFPLTVTSAQKNPTAFYLCASSIQGPQPQHFGDGTRLSIL.

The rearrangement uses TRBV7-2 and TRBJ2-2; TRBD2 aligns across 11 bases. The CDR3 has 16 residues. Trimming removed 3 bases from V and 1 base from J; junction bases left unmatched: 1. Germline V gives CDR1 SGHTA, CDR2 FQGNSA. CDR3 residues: CASSLGLAVNTGELFF. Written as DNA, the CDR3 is TGTGCCAGCAGCTTGGGACTAGCGGTGAACACCGGGGAGCTGTTTTTT.

CDR3 nucleotide sequence: TGTGCCAGCAGCCCAGAAGGGGATGGCTATGGCTACACCTTC. Translating it yields CASSPEGDGYGYTF. The V gene is TRBV9, the J gene TRBJ1-2, with D possibly being TRBD1 (5 bases). The CDR3 has 14 residues. CDR1 and CDR2 (germline): SGDLS, YYNGEE. Trimming stripped 4 bases from V and 4 bases from J, with 14 bases between.

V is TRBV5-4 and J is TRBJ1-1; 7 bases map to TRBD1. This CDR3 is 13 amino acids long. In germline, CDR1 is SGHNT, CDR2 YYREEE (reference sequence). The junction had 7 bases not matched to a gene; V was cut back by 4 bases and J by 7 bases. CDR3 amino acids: CASSVPGQIEAFF. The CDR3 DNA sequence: TGTGCCAGCAGCGTCCCGGGACAGATTGAAGCTTTCTTT.

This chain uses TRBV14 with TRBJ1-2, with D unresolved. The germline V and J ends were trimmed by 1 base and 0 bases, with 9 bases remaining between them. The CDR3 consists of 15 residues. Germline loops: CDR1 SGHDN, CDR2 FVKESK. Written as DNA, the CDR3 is TGTGCCAGCAGCCAAGGTTGGGGAGCTAACTATGGCTACACCTTC. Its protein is CASSQGWGANYGYTF.

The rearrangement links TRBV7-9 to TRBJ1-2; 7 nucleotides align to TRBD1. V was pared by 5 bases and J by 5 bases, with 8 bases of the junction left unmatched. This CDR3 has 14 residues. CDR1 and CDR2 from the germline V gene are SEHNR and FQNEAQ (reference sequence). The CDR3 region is CASSPRQGDYGYTF. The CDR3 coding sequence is TGTGCCAGCAGCCCCAGACAGGGTGATTATGGCTACACCTTC.

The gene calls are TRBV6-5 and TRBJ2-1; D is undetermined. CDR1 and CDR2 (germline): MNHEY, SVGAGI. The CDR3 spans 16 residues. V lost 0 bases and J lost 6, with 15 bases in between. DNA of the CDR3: TGTGCCAGCAGTTACTCCGACTTGACCCTCGCCAATGAGCAGTTCTTC. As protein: CASSYSDLTLANEQFF.

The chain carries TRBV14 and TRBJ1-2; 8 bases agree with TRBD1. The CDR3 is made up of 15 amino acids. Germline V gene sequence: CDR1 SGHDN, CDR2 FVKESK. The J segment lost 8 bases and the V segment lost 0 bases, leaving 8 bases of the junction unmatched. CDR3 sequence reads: CASSQDRGRSFGYTF. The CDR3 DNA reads TGTGCCAGCAGCCAAGACAGGGGGCGGTCGTTCGGCTACACCTTC.

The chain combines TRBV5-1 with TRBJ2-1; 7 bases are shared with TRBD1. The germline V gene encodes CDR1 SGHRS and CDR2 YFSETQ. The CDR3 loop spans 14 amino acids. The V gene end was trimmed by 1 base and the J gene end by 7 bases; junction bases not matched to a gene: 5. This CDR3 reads CASSLIGTANEQFF. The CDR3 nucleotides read TGCGCCAGCAGCTTGATTGGGACAGCTAATGAGCAGTTCTTC.

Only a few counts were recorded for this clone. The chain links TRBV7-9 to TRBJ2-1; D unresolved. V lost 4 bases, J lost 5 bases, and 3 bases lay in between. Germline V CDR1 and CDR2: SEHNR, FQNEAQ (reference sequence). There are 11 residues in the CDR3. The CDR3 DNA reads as TGTGCCAGCAGCTCGGACAATGAGCAGTTCTTC. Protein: CASSSDNEQFF.

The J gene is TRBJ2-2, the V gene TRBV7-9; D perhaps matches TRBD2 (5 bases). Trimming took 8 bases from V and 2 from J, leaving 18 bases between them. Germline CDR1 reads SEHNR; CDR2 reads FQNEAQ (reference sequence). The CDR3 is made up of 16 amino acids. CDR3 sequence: CASGPRGRSNTGELFF. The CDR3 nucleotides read TGTGCCAGCGGTCCAAGAGGGCGGAGTAACACCGGGGAGCTGTTTTTT.